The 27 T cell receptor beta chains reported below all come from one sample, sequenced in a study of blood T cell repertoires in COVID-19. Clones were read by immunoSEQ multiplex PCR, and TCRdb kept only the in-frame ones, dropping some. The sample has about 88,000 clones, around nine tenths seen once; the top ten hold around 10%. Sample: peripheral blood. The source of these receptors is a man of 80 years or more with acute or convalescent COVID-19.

CDR3 sequence (DNA): TGTGCCAGCAGCTTAGTACAGACGAACACTGAAGCTTTCTTT. It translates to CASSLVQTNTEAFF. The chain combines TRBV7-9 with TRBJ1-1; unclear D gene. The CDR3 extends over 14 amino acids. Germline CDR1 SEHNR, CDR2 FQNEAQ (reference sequence). Trimming removed 1 base from V and 1 base from J, with 7 bases in between.

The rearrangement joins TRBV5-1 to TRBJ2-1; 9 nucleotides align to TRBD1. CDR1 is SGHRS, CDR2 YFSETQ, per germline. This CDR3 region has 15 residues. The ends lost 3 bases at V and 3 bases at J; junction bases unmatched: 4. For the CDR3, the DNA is TGCGCCAGCAGCTCAGGGACAGGGTACTACAATGAGCAGTTCTTC. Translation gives CASSSGTGYYNEQFF.

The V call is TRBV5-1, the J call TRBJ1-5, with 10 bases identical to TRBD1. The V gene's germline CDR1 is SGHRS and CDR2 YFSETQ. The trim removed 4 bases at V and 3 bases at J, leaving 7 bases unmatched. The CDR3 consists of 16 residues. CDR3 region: CASSHGTGETNQPQHF. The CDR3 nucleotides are TGCGCCAGCAGCCACGGGACAGGGGAAACCAATCAGCCCCAGCATTTT.

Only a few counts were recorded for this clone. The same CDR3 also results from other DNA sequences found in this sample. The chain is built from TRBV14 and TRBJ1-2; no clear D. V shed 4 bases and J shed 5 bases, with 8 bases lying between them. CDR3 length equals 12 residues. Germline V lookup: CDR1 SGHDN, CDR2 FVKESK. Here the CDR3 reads CASSPSSYGYTF. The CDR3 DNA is TGTGCCAGCAGCCCCTCCAGTTATGGCTACACCTTC.

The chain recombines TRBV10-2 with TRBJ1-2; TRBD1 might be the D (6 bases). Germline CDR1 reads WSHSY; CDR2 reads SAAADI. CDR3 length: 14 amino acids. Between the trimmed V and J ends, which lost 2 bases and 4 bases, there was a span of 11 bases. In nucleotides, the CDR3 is TGCGCCAGCAGTGAGGGGGACATGCCCTATGGCTACACCTTC. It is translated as CASSEGDMPYGYTF.

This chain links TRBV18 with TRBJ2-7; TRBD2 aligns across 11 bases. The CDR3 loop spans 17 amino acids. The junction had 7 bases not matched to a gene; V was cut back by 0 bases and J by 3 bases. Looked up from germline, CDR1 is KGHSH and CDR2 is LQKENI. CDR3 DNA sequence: TGTGCCAGCTCACCACCCTTAGCGGGAGGGAAAAACTACGAGCAGTACTTC. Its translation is CASSPPLAGGKNYEQYF. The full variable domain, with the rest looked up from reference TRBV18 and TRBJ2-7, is NAGVMQNPRHLVRRRGQEARLRCSPMKGHSHVYWYRQLPEEGLKFMVYLQKENIIDESGMPKERFSAEFPKEGPSILRIQQVVRGDSAAYFCASSPPLAGGKNYEQYFGPGTRLTVT.

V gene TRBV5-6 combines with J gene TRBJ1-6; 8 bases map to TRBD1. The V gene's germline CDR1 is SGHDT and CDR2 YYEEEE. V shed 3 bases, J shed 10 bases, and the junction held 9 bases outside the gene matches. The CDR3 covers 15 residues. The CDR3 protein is CASSSNRGTQSPLHF. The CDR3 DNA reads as TGTGCCAGCAGCTCTAACAGGGGGACCCAATCACCCCTCCACTTT.

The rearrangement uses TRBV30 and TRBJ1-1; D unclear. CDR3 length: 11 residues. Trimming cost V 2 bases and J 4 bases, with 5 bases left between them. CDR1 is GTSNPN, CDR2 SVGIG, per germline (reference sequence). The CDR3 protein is CAWSQATEAFF. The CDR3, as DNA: TGTGCCTGGAGTCAGGCCACTGAAGCTTTCTTT. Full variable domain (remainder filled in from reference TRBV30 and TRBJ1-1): SQTIHQWPATLVQPVGSPLSLECTVEGTSNPNLYWYRQAAGRGLQLLFYSVGIGQISSEVPQNLSASRPQDRQFILSSKKLLLSDSGFYLCAWSQATEAFFGQGTRLTVV.

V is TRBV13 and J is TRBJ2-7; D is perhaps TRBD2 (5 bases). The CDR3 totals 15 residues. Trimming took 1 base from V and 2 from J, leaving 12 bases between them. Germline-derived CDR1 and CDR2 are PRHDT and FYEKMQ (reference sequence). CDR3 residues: CASSLEGGEAYEQYF. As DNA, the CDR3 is TGTGCCAGCAGCTTAGAAGGAGGCGAGGCCTACGAGCAGTACTTC.

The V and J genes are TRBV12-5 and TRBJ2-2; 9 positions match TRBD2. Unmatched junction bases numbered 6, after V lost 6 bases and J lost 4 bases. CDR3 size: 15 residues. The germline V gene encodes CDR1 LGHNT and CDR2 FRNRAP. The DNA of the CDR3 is TGTGCTAGTGGACCGCGGGGGGGCGGCACCGGGGAGCTGTTTTTT. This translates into CASGPRGGGTGELFF.

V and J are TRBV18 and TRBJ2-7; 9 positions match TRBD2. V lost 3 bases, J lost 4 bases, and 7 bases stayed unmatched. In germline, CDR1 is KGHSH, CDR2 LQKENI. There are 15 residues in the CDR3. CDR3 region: CASSPPSGTRYEQYF. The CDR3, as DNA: TGTGCCAGCTCACCGCCTAGCGGGACCAGGTACGAGCAGTACTTC. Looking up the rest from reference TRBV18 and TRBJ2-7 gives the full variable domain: NAGVMQNPRHLVRRRGQEARLRCSPMKGHSHVYWYRQLPEEGLKFMVYLQKENIIDESGMPKERFSAEFPKEGPSILRIQQVVRGDSAAYFCASSPPSGTRYEQYFGPGTRLTVT.

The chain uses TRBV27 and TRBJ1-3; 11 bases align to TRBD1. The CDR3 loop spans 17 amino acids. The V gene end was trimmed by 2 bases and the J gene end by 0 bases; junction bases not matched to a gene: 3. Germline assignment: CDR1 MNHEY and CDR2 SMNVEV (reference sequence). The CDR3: CASSLRGTGGSGNTIYF. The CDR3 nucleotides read TGTGCCAGCAGTTTAAGGGGGACAGGGGGCTCTGGAAACACCATATATTTT.

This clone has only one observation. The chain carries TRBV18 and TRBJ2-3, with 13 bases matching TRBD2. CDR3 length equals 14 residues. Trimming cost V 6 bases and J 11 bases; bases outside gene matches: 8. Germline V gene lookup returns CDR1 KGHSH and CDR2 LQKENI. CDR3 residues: CASSRTSGGDRQYF. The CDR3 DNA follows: TGTGCCAGCTCCCGAACTAGCGGGGGGGACCGGCAGTATTTT. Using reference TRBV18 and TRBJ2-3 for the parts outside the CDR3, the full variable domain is NAGVMQNPRHLVRRRGQEARLRCSPMKGHSHVYWYRQLPEEGLKFMVYLQKENIIDESGMPKERFSAEFPKEGPSILRIQQVVRGDSAAYFCASSRTSGGDRQYFGPGTRLTVL.

The CDR3 reads CASSLDGANQPQHF. CDR3 coding DNA: TGCGCCAGCAGCTTGGATGGGGCGAATCAGCCCCAGCATTTT. V usage is TRBV5-1 and J usage is TRBJ1-5; a possible D gene is TRBD1 (5 bases). Trimming cost V 0 bases and J 4 bases, with 8 bases left between them. Germline CDR1 SGHRS, CDR2 YFSETQ. The CDR3 has 14 residues.

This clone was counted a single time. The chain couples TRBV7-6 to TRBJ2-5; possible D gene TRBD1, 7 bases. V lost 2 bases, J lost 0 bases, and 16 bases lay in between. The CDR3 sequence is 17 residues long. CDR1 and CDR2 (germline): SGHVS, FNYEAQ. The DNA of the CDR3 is TGTGCCAGCAGCTTACCAAGGGCAGGGGGGTACCAAGAGACCCAGTACTTC. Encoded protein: CASSLPRAGGYQETQYF.

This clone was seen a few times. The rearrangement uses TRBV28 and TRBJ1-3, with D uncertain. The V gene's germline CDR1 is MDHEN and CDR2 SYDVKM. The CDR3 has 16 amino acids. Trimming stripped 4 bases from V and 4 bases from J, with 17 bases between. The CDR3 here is CASSSLMGGRGNTIYF. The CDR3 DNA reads TGTGCCAGCAGTTCCCTCATGGGCGGGAGAGGAAACACCATATATTTT.

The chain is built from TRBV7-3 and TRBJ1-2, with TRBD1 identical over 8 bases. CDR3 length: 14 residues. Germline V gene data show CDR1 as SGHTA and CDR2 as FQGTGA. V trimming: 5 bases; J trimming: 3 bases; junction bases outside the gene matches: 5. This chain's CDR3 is CASSPTGADYGYTF. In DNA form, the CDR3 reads TGTGCCAGCAGCCCGACAGGGGCTGACTATGGCTACACCTTC. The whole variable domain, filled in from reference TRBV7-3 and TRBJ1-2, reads GAGVSQTPSNKVTEKGKYVELRCDPISGHTALYWYRQSLGQGPEFLIYFQGTGAADDSGLPNDRFFAVRPEGSVSTLKIQRTERGDSAVYLCASSPTGADYGYTFGSGTRLTVV.

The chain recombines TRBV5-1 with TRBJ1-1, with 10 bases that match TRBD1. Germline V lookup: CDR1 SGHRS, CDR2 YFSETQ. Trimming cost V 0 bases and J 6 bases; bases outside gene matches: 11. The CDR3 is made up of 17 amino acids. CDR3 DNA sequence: TGCGCCAGCAGCTTGGCCGGGACAGGGGACCCGGGGTCTGAAGCTTTCTTT. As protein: CASSLAGTGDPGSEAFF.

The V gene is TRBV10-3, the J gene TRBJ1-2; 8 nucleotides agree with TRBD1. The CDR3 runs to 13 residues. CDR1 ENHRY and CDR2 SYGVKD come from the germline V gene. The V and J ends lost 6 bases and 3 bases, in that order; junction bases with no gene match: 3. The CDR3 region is CAISDRGDYGYTF. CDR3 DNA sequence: TGTGCCATCAGCGACAGGGGCGACTATGGCTACACCTTC.

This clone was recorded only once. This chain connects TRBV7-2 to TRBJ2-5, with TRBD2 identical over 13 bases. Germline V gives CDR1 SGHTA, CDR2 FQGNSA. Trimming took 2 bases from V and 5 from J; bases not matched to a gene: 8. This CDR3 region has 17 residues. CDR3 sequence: CASSLRGGLAGRETQYF. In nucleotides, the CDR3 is TGTGCCAGCAGCTTAAGGGGGGGACTAGCGGGACGGGAGACCCAGTACTTC.

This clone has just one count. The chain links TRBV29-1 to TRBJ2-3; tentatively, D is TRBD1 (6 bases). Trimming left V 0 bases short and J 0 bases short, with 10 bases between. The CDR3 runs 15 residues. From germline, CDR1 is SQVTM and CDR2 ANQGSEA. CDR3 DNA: TGCAGCGTTGAAGAGGGGGCCATTAGCACAGATACGCAGTATTTT. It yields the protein CSVEEGAISTDTQYF.

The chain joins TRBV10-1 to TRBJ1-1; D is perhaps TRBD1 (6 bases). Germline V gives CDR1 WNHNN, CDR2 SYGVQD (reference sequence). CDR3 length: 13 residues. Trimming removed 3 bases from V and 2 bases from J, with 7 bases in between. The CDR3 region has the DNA TGCGCCAGCAGTGAAGGGGGAAACACTGAAGCTTTCTTT. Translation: CASSEGGNTEAFF.

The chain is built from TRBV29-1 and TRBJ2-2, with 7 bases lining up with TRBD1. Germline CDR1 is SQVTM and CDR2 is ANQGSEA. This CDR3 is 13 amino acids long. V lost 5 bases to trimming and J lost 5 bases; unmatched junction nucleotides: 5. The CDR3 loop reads CSVSRGFTGELFF. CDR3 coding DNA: TGCAGCGTTAGCAGGGGGTTTACCGGGGAGCTGTTTTTT.

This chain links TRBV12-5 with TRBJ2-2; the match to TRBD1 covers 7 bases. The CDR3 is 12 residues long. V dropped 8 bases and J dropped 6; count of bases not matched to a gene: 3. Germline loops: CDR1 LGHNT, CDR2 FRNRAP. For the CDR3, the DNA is TGTGCTAGTAGGGGGCAGGCCGGGGAGCTGTTTTTT. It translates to CASRGQAGELFF.

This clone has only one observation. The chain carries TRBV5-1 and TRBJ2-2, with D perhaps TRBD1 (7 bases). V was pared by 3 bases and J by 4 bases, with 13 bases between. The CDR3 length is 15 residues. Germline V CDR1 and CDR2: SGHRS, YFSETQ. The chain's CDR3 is CASSSRQGLTGELFF. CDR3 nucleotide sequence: TGCGCCAGCAGCTCTAGACAGGGACTCACCGGGGAGCTGTTTTTT.

CDR3 region: CAWTSSGQGDLAFF. The CDR3 bases are TGTGCCTGGACTTCCTCGGGACAGGGGGATTTGGCTTTCTTT. V gene TRBV30 combines with J gene TRBJ1-1; 11 bases are shared with TRBD1. The germline V gene has CDR1 GTSNPN and CDR2 SVGIG (reference sequence). V lost 4 bases, J lost 11 bases, and 12 bases stayed unmatched. The CDR3 spans 14 residues. Variable domain in full (rest from reference TRBV30 and TRBJ1-1): SQTIHQWPATLVQPVGSPLSLECTVEGTSNPNLYWYRQAAGRGLQLLFYSVGIGQISSEVPQNLSASRPQDRQFILSSKKLLLSDSGFYLCAWTSSGQGDLAFFGQGTRLTVV.

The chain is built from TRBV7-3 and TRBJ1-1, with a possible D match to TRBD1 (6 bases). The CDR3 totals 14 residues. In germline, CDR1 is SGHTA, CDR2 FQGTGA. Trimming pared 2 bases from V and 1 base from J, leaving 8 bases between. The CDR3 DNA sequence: TGTGCCAGCAGCTTAGCAGGGGCGAACACTGAAGCTTTCTTT. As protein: CASSLAGANTEAFF.